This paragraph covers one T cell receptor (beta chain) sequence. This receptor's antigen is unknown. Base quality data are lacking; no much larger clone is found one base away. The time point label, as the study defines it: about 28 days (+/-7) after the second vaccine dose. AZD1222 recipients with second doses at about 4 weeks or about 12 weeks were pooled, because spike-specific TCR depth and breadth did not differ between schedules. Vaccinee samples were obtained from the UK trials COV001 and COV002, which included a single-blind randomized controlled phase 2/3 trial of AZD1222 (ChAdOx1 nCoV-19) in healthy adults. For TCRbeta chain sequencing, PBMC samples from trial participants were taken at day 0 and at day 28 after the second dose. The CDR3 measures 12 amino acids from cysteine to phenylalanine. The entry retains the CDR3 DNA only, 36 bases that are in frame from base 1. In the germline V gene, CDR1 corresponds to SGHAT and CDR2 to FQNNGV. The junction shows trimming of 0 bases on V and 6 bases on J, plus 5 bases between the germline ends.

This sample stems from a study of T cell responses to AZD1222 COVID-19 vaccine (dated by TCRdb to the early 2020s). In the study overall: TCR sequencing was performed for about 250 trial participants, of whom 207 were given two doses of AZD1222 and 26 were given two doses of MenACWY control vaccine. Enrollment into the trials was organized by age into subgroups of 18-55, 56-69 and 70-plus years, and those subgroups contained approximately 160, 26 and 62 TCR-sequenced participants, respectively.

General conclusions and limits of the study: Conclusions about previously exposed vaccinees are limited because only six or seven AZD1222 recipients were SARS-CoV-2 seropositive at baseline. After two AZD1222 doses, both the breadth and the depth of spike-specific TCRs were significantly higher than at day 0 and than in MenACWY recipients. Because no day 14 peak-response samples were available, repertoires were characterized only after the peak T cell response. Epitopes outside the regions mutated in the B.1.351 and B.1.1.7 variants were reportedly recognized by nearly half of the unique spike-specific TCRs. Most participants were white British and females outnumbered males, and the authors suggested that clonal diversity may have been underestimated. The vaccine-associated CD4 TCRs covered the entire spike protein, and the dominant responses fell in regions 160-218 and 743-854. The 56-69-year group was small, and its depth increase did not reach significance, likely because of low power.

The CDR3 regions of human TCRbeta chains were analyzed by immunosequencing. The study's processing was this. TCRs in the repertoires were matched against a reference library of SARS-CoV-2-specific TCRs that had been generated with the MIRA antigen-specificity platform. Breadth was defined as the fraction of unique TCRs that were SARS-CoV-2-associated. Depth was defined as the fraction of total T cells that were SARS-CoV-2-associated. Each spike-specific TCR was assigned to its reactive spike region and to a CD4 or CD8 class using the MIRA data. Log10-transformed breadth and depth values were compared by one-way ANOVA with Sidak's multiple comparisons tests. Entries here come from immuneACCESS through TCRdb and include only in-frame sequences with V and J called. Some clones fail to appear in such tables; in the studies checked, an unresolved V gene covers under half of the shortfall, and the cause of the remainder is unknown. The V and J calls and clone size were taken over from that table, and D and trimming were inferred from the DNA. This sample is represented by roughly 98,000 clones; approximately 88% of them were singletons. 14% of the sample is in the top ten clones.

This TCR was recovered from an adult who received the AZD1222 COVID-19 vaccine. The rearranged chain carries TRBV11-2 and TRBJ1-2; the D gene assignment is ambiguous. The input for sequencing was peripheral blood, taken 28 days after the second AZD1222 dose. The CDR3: CASSLDRDGYTF. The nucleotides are TGTGCCAGCAGCTTAGACCGAGATGGCTACACCTTC.